This T cell receptor beta chain was documented in a study of CD8 T cells in ankylosing spondylitis. One entry per CDR3 protein results from TCRdb running MiXCR on the 5' RACE reads. The sample includes some 270,000 distinct CDR3 sequences, roughly 32% of them seen just once. With 7 bases clipped from V and 2 bases from J, the junction kept 10 bases outside the gene matches. Germline CDR1 reads SGHTA; CDR2 reads FQGNSA. The length of the CDR3 is 15 residues. Only a few counts were recorded for this clonotype. The sample consisted of blood, either unsorted or a sorted T cell fraction (not recorded which). The clonotype comes from a male donor with ankylosing spondylitis or in good health (not recorded which). This chain links TRBV7-2 with TRBJ2-7, with 8 bases identical to TRBD2. The CDR3 nucleotides read TGTGCCAGCACCCAAACCGGGGGGGGAACCTACGAGCAGTACTTC. Encoded protein: CASTQTGGGTYEQYF.